This T cell receptor (beta chain) is drawn from a study of blood T cell repertoires in COVID-19. The overall study: PBMCs, B-cell-depleted T cells, or T cells were the source of the cDNA or gDNA that made up the material.

The CDR3 is 13 amino acids. Germline CDR1 is LNHDA and CDR2 is SQIVND (reference sequence). Trimming removed 6 bases from V and 1 base from J; junction bases left unmatched: 3. This table comes from immunoSEQ multiplex PCR, and its TCRdb copy is limited to in-frame clones, with some not included. Here the sample spans tens of thousands of clones, roughly four fifths being singletons. This clone was seen just once. This chain uses TRBV19 with TRBJ2-7; 7 nucleotides align to TRBD1. This receptor was taken from a woman aged 55-69 years with acute or convalescent COVID-19. The material sequenced was peripheral blood. Here the CDR3 reads CASSPTGSYEQYF. The CDR3 DNA follows: TGTGCCAGTAGCCCGACAGGGTCCTACGAGCAGTACTTC.